This T cell receptor (beta chain) was sequenced in a study of blood T cell repertoires in COVID-19. About the research overall: Both acute and convalescent COVID-19 samples were obtained from the United States, Italy and Spain.

CDR1 and CDR2 from the germline V gene are SGHVS and FQNEAQ. The CDR3 spans 18 residues. Trimming removed 0 bases from V and 10 bases from J; junction bases left unmatched: 13. The table came from immunoSEQ multiplex PCR; TCRdb's copy has only in-frame clones and leaves some out. The sample includes fewer than 120,000 clones, about three quarters of them seen just once. The V and J genes are TRBV7-8 and TRBJ2-1, with 12 bases matching TRBD2. The sequence came from a woman of 80 years or more with active or convalescent COVID-19. The specimen sequenced was peripheral blood. The CDR3 reads CASSLAKLAGGTYSEQFF. The CDR3, as DNA: TGTGCCAGCAGCTTAGCGAAGCTAGCGGGAGGGACATACTCGGAGCAGTTCTTC.